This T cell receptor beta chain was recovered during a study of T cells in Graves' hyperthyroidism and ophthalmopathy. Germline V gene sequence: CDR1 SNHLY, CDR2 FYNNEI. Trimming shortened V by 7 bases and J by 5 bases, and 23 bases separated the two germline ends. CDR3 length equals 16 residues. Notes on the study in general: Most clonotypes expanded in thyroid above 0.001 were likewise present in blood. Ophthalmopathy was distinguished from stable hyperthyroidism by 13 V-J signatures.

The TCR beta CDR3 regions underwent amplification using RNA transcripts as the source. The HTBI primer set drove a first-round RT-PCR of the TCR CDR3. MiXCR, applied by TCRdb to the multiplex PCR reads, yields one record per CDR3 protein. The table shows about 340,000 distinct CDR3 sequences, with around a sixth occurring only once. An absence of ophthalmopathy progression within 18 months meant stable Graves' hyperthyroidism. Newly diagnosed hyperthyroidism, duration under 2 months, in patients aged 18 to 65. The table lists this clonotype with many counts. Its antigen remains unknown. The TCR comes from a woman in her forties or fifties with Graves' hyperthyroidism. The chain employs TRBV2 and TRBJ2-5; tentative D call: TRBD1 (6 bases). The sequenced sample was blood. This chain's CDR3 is CASTRGGRGPEETQYF. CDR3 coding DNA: TGTGCCAGCACTAGAGGGGGTAGGGGCCCAGAGGAGACCCAGTACTTC.